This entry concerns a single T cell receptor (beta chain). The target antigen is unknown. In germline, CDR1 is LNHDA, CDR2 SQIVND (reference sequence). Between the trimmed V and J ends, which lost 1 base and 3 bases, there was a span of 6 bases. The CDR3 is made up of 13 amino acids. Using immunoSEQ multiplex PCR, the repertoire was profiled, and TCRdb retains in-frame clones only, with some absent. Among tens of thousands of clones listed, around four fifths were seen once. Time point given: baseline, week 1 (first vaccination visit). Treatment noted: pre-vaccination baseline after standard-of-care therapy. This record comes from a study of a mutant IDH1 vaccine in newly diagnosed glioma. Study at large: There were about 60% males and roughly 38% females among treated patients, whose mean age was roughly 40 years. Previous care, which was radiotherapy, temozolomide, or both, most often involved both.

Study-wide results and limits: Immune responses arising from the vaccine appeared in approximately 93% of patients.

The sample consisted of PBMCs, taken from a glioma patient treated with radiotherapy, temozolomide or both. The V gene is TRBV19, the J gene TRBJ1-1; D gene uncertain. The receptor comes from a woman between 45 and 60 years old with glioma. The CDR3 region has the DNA TGTGCCAGTAGTATAGCGGGGTACACTGAAGCTTTCTTT. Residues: CASSIAGYTEAFF. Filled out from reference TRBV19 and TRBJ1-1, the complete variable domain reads DGGITQSPKYLFRKEGQNVTLSCEQNLNHDAMYWYRQDPGQGLRLIYYSQIVNDFQKGDIAEGYSVSREKKESFPLTVTSAQKNPTAFYLCASSIAGYTEAFFGQGTRLTVV.